Included here is one T cell receptor (beta chain) sequence, with context. Antigen specificity is unknown. This entry belongs to a study of siplizumab effects on memory and regulatory T cells. Germline CDR1 is LNHDA and CDR2 is SQIVND (reference sequence). The ends lost 2 bases at V and 4 bases at J; junction bases unmatched: 4. The length of the CDR3 is 14 residues. Study conclusions and caveats: The alloreactive clones that mapped to unstimulated subsets made up only a minor fraction. Greater diversity than memory cells seemed evident in naive T cells, which also appeared to be major alloresponse contributors.

Per sample, the assay covered about 10^5 TCR templates. The assay was immunoSEQ multiplex PCR, and TCRdb's table has in-frame clones only and misses some. The repertoire holds around 110,000 clones, with around 94% as singletons. This TCR was recovered from a human donor in good health. The chain has TRBV19 and TRBJ1-2; TRBD1 aligns across 7 bases. Input material: non-Treg CD4+ T cells sorted from blood. As DNA, the CDR3 is TGTGCCAGTAGTATACGTCCAGGGGGCTATGGCTACACCTTC. Its translation: CASSIRPGGYGYTF.